Presented here are 7 T cell receptor beta chains from one specimen sequenced in a study of blood T cell repertoires in COVID-19. Data came from immunoSEQ multiplex PCR; TCRdb stores just in-frame clones and leaves some out. Among 140,000 or so clones listed, 85% to 90% were seen once. Sample: peripheral blood. Every receptor here comes from a woman aged 55-69 years with active COVID-19.

This clone appeared a single time. The chain uses TRBV11-3 and TRBJ2-1; no definite D call. The CDR3 has 15 amino acids. Per the germline V gene, CDR1 is SGHNT and CDR2 is YENEEA. The V end was cut by 0 bases, the J end by 11 bases, with 17 bases between. CDR3 protein: CASSLDRSPTAQQFF. The DNA of the CDR3 is TGTGCCAGCAGCTTAGATCGGTCCCCCACAGCTCAGCAGTTCTTC.

The V and J genes are TRBV5-6 and TRBJ1-1, with 10 nucleotides matching TRBD1. Germline-derived CDR1 and CDR2 are SGHDT and YYEEEE. V lost 4 bases, J lost 2 bases, and 5 bases stayed unmatched. The CDR3 is made up of 15 amino acids. CDR3 protein: CASSGTGVSNTEAFF. CDR3 in DNA: TGTGCCAGCAGCGGGACAGGGGTAAGCAACACTGAAGCTTTCTTT.

This clone came up a few times. The chain has TRBV5-6 and TRBJ2-7, with 11 bases lining up with TRBD2. V shed 4 bases, J shed 7 bases, and the junction held 13 bases outside the gene matches. CDR1 and CDR2 (germline): SGHDT, YYEEEE. This CDR3 spans 16 amino acids. CDR3 in amino acids: CASSLQVAGGPGEQYF. CDR3 coding DNA: TGTGCCAGCAGCCTTCAGGTAGCGGGAGGGCCGGGGGAGCAGTACTTC.

This clone was recorded a few times. The rearrangement links TRBV5-5 to TRBJ2-7; 9 nucleotides align to TRBD2. The CDR3 length is 16 residues. Germline assignment: CDR1 SGHKS and CDR2 YYEKEE (reference sequence). J lost 4 bases, V lost 0 bases, and 8 bases had no gene match. The DNA for the CDR3 is TGTGCCAGCAGCTTGGACCTTAGCGGGAGCGGGTACGAGCAGTACTTC. Amino acid sequence: CASSLDLSGSGYEQYF.

The count of this clone is one. The chain uses TRBV19 and TRBJ1-1, with a weak D call TRBD1 (5 bases). The CDR3 loop spans 14 amino acids. CDR1 and CDR2 (germline): LNHDA, SQIVND (reference sequence). Trimming left V 1 base short and J 1 base short, with 7 bases between. The CDR3 here is CASSIAGGNTEAFF. CDR3 DNA sequence: TGTGCCAGTAGTATAGCCGGGGGGAACACTGAAGCTTTCTTT.

CDR3 nucleotides: TGCGCCAGCAGCTTGGCGGGACAGGGCCACAATGAGCAGTTCTTC. Its protein product is CASSLAGQGHNEQFF. This chain links TRBV5-1 with TRBJ2-1; the match to TRBD1 covers 9 bases. The J segment lost 5 bases and the V segment lost 0 bases, leaving 3 bases of the junction unmatched. Germline V CDR1 and CDR2: SGHRS, YFSETQ. This CDR3 region has 15 residues.

The V and J genes are TRBV29-1 and TRBJ2-1; 8 positions match TRBD2. CDR3 length: 17 amino acids. CDR1 SQVTM and CDR2 ANQGSEA come from the germline V gene. With 0 bases clipped from V and 5 bases from J, the junction kept 12 bases outside the gene matches. The CDR3 loop is CSVEDSLIAGLHNEQFF. The CDR3 nucleotides read TGCAGCGTTGAAGACTCCTTGATAGCGGGATTACACAATGAGCAGTTCTTC.